This T cell receptor (beta chain) was profiled in a study of blood T cell repertoires in COVID-19. Looking at the study overall: Specimens from acute and convalescent COVID-19 originated in the United States, Italy and Spain. PBMCs, B-cell-depleted T cells, or T cells were the source of the cDNA or gDNA that made up the material.

Under the authors' procedure: It was from reference gene primer amplification that nucleated cell counts were estimated. The method was immunoSEQ multiplex PCR; TCRdb's version includes in-frame clones alone and lacks a portion of them. D and trimming were read from the DNA, whereas the V and J calls and clone size are those reported in that table. The table records approximately 220,000 clones, roughly 83% of them present only once. Germline lookup yields CDR1 SGHDN and CDR2 FVKESK. Trimming stripped 0 bases from V and 3 bases from J, with 9 bases between. The CDR3 totals 16 residues. This TCR was recovered from a man in his forties with acute or convalescent COVID-19. V gene TRBV14 combines with J gene TRBJ1-6; the D is unclear. Source material: peripheral blood. CDR3: CASSQESSYYNSPLHF. CDR3 DNA: TGTGCCAGCAGCCAAGAAAGCTCTTACTATAATTCACCCCTCCACTTT.